These 18 T cell receptor beta chains were all obtained from the same sample, sequenced in a study of cytomegalovirus exposure and HLA in healthy donors. The PCR had 60 Vbeta and 13 Jbeta primers. Only in-frame clones appear in the TCRdb table, and some are missing; sequencing was by immunoSEQ multiplex PCR. The sample records 200,000 to 250,000 clones, approximately 70% being singletons. Material: PBMCs. The source of these receptors is a woman in her 30s in good health and CMV-seronegative.

This chain uses TRBV7-9 with TRBJ1-1; 7 nucleotides agree with TRBD1. The V and J ends lost 5 bases and 3 bases, in that order; junction bases with no gene match: 6. Germline V gene data show CDR1 as SEHNR and CDR2 as FQNEAQ (reference sequence). The CDR3 runs 14 residues. CDR3 nucleotides: TGTGCCAGCAGCCCAGGGACAGCCGACACTGAAGCTTTCTTT. Protein sequence: CASSPGTADTEAFF.

As concerns this clone: Here the CDR3 omits its conserved ending phenylalanine or tryptophan, so a read error is the likely source. V is TRBV30 and J is TRBJ1-1; 7 bases align to TRBD1. CDR1 and CDR2 (germline): GTSNPN, SVGIG (reference sequence). The CDR3 sequence is 11 residues long. V gave up 8 bases and J gave up 3 bases; unmatched junction bases: 3. CDR3 coding DNA: TGTGCCGCCGACAGGGACACTGAAGCTTTCTTG. It translates to CAADRDTEAFL.

The genes are TRBV19 and TRBJ1-2; 7 bases are shared with TRBD1. The CDR3 is 16 amino acids. Germline values: CDR1 LNHDA, CDR2 SQIVND (reference sequence). V lost 4 bases, J lost 5 bases, and 13 bases stayed unmatched. The CDR3 sequence is CASSTGLGQRFYGYTF. The CDR3 region has the DNA TGTGCCAGTAGTACGGGATTGGGACAGAGATTTTATGGCTACACCTTC. The full variable domain, rest sourced from reference TRBV19 and TRBJ1-2, is DGGITQSPKYLFRKEGQNVTLSCEQNLNHDAMYWYRQDPGQGLRLIYYSQIVNDFQKGDIAEGYSVSREKKESFPLTVTSAQKNPTAFYLCASSTGLGQRFYGYTFGSGTRLTVV.

The rearrangement links TRBV11-1 to TRBJ2-7; D is perhaps TRBD2 (5 bases). Germline lookup yields CDR1 SGHAT and CDR2 FQDESV (reference sequence). This CDR3 spans 13 amino acids. Trimming pared 1 base from V and 4 bases from J, leaving 8 bases between. CDR3 loop: CASSLGRQYEQYF. The CDR3 DNA reads as TGTGCCAGCAGCTTAGGGAGGCAGTACGAGCAGTACTTC.

This chain uses TRBV4-1 with TRBJ1-2; weak D call: TRBD1 (6 bases). There are 15 residues in the CDR3. The V gene's germline CDR1 is MGHRA and CDR2 YSYEKL. V dropped 2 bases and J dropped 2 bases, with 12 bases sitting between them. This chain's CDR3 is CASSQRPGENYGYTF. Here the CDR3 DNA reads TGCGCCAGCAGCCAACGGCCAGGGGAGAACTATGGCTACACCTTC.

This clone showed up just a few times. The V gene is TRBV15, the J gene TRBJ1-5; perhaps TRBD1 as D (5 bases). Germline V gene lookup returns CDR1 LNHNV and CDR2 YYDKDF (reference sequence). Trimming shortened V by 5 bases and J by 3 bases, and 17 bases separated the two germline ends. The CDR3 has 16 amino acids. This CDR3 reads CATSEALAGYNQPQHF. As DNA, the CDR3 is TGTGCCACCAGCGAGGCTTTGGCAGGGTACAATCAGCCCCAGCATTTT.

The chain carries TRBV7-9 and TRBJ2-3; 7 positions agree with TRBD2. CDR3 length equals 16 residues. With V trimmed by 2 bases and J by 2 bases, 7 bases remained unmatched. Germline V gene data show CDR1 as SEHNR and CDR2 as FQNEAQ (reference sequence). CDR3 nucleotides: TGTGCCAGCAGCTTAAGGCCTAGCGGATCCACAGATACGCAGTATTTT. Protein product: CASSLRPSGSTDTQYF.

In its sample, this clone was seen a few times. The chain has TRBV30 and TRBJ1-1; perhaps TRBD1 as D (6 bases). Trimming removed 0 bases from V and 1 base from J, with 9 bases in between. The CDR3 has 14 residues. Germline CDR1 reads GTSNPN; CDR2 reads SVGIG (reference sequence). Here the CDR3 DNA reads TGTGCCTGGAGTGTGGACAGACAGAACACTGAAGCTTTCTTT. Its protein is CAWSVDRQNTEAFF.

This chain joins TRBV29-1 and TRBJ2-5; 7 bases map to TRBD1. The CDR3 is 11 amino acids. Germline V gene data show CDR1 as SQVTM and CDR2 as ANQGSEA. V dropped 7 bases and J dropped 2; count of bases not matched to a gene: 1. This chain's CDR3 is CSAGQQETQYF. DNA of the CDR3: TGCAGCGCGGGACAGCAAGAGACCCAGTACTTC.

The J gene is TRBJ2-3, the V gene TRBV7-6, with D unresolved. V dropped 1 base and J dropped 1 base, with 6 bases sitting between them. This CDR3 has 14 residues. CDR1 is SGHVS and CDR2 is FNYEAQ in the germline V gene. Written as DNA, the CDR3 is TGTGCCAGCAGCTTAGTTACAGGCACAGATACGCAGTATTTT. Its protein is CASSLVTGTDTQYF.

The chain couples TRBV2 to TRBJ2-2, with a possible D match to TRBD1 (5 bases). Germline loops: CDR1 SNHLY, CDR2 FYNNEI. V was pared by 0 bases and J by 4 bases, with 18 bases between. The CDR3 length is 18 residues. This chain's CDR3 is CASSEALLWAGPTGELFF. CDR3 nucleotide sequence: TGTGCCAGCAGTGAAGCGCTTCTCTGGGCAGGGCCCACCGGGGAGCTGTTTTTT.

V is TRBV5-1 and J is TRBJ2-3, with TRBD2 identical over 12 bases. CDR1 SGHRS and CDR2 YFSETQ come from the germline V gene. Trimming removed 0 bases from V and 5 bases from J; junction bases left unmatched: 4. The CDR3 contains 16 residues. The CDR3 bases are TGCGCCAGCAGCTTGGGGACTAGCGGGATGGGAGATACGCAGTATTTT. Its protein product is CASSLGTSGMGDTQYF. The full variable domain, with the rest looked up from reference TRBV5-1 and TRBJ2-3, is KAGVTQTPRYLIKTRGQQVTLSCSPISGHRSVSWYQQTPGQGLQFLFEYFSETQRNKGNFPGRFSGRQFSNSRSEMNVSTLELGDSALYLCASSLGTSGMGDTQYFGPGTRLTVL.

V is TRBV9 and J is TRBJ2-3, with D perhaps TRBD2 (6 bases). Germline CDR1 is SGDLS and CDR2 is YYNGEE. Trimming stripped 4 bases from V and 4 bases from J, with 13 bases between. This CDR3 has 14 amino acids. The CDR3 DNA reads TGTGCCAGCAGCCCCCGGGGGATCTCAGATACGCAGTATTTT. Amino acids: CASSPRGISDTQYF.

The chain carries TRBV5-5 and TRBJ2-3; 10 nucleotides align to TRBD2. V lost 4 bases, J lost 5 bases, and 10 bases stayed unmatched. The CDR3 totals 16 residues. The germline gives CDR1 SGHKS, CDR2 YYEKEE (reference sequence). CDR3 sequence: CASSKQAGGMIDTQYF. The CDR3 bases are TGTGCCAGCAGCAAACAAGCGGGGGGGATGATAGATACGCAGTATTTT.

This rearrangement joins TRBV19 to TRBJ1-5; 8 bases are a match to TRBD1. V was pared by 5 bases and J by 4 bases, with 4 bases of the junction left unmatched. This CDR3 has 14 residues. Germline V gene data show CDR1 as LNHDA and CDR2 as SQIVND (reference sequence). Here the CDR3 reads CASSERTGNQPQHF. The CDR3 DNA sequence: TGTGCCAGTAGTGAGAGGACAGGGAATCAGCCCCAGCATTTT.

The rearrangement joins TRBV4-1 to TRBJ2-6; 8 bases fit TRBD2. V lost 1 base and J lost 0; bases outside the gene matches: 8. This CDR3 has 19 residues. Germline lookup yields CDR1 MGHRA and CDR2 YSYEKL. CDR3 residues: CASSQGMAGGGSGANVLTF. In DNA, the CDR3 is TGCGCCAGCAGCCAAGGGATGGCGGGAGGAGGCTCTGGGGCCAACGTCCTGACTTTC.

The J gene is TRBJ1-3, the V gene TRBV11-2; D uncertain. V was clipped by 1 base and J by 3 bases, with 13 bases between them. Germline CDR1 reads SGHAT; CDR2 reads FQNNGV. This CDR3 region has 16 residues. CDR3 bases: TGTGCCAGCAGCTTAGGAGTTCCCGCCCGTGGAAACACCATATATTTT. It yields the protein CASSLGVPARGNTIYF.

The chain has TRBV27 and TRBJ2-5; tentative D call: TRBD2 (6 bases). Germline V gene sequence: CDR1 MNHEY, CDR2 SMNVEV (reference sequence). Trimming removed 7 bases at V and 2 bases at J, with 17 bases between. CDR3 length: 15 residues. The CDR3 DNA reads TGTGCCAGCATGACAAAGGTGGGGGGTCAAGAGACCCAGTACTTC. Translation gives CASMTKVGGQETQYF.